This TCR beta chain appears in the sequencing data of a study of shared clonotypes between healthy human individuals. Study-wide background: Each donor's CD4 naive and CD4 memory cells filled three plates apiece, CD8 naive two, and CD8 memory one.

Germline V gene sequence: CDR1 MNHEY, CDR2 SVGAGI. The CDR3 spans 13 residues. Between the trimmed V and J ends, which lost 0 bases and 2 bases, there was a span of 5 bases. Healthy adults negative for HIV, lacking recent acute infections or vaccinations, served as donors. Produced via immunoSEQ multiplex PCR; TCRdb's table is partial and in-frame only. This sample has a few hundred thousand clones, with roughly 91% found just once. This sequence joins TRBV6-5 and TRBJ2-7, with D unclear. The sample consisted of memory CD8+ T cells sorted from blood. Regarding subset: CD45RO+ cells pooled with CCR7-negative TemRA cells. This clonotype was obtained from a man aged 18 to 30 in good health. The CDR3 coding sequence is TGTGCCAGCAGTTACTCGAGGACCTACGAGCAGTACTTC. Translated: CASSYSRTYEQYF.